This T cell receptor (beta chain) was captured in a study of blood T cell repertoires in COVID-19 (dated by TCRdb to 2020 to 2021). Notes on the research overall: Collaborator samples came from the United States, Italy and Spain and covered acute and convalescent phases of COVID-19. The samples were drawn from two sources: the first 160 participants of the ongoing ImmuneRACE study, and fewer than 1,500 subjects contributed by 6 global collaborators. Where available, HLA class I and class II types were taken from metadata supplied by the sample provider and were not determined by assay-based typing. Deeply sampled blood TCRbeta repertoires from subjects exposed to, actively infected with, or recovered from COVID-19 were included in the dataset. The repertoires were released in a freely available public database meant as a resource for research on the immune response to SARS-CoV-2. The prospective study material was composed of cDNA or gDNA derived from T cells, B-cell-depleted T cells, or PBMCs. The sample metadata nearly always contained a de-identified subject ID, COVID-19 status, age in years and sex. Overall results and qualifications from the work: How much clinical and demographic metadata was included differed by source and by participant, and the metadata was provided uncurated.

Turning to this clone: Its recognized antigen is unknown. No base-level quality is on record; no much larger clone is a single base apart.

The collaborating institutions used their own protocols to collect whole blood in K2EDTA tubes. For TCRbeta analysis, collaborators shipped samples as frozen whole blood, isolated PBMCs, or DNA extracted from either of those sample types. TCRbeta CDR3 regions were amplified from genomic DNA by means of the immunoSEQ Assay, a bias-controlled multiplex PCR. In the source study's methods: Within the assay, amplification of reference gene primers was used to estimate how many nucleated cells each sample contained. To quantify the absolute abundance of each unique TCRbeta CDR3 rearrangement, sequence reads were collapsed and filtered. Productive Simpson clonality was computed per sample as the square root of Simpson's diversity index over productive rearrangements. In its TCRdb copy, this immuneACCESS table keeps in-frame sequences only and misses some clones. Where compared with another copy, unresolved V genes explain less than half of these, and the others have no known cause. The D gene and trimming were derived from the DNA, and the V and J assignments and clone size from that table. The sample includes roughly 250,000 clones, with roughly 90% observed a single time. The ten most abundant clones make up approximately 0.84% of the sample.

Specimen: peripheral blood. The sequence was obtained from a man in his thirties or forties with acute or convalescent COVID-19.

Here is the DNA: TGTGCCTGGAGTGTCAGAACCAGGGTAAGCACTGAAGCTTTCTTT. Protein translation: CAWSVRTRVSTEAFF. The sequence is built from TRBV30 and TRBJ1-1; TRBD1 is a weak D gene call, 5 bases matching. The germline V gene (reference sequence) supplies CDR1 GTSNPN and CDR2 SVGIG. Trimming at the junction amounts to 0 bases on V and 4 bases on J, and the germline ends lie 15 bases apart. The cysteine opens and the phenylalanine closes a CDR3 of 15 amino acids. Of the read, only the CDR3 DNA is kept; its 45 bases are in frame from base 1.